This TCR beta chain was identified in a study of beta chain features in type 1 diabetes. Whole-study context: Examined across all samples were some 99 million sorted cells.

Germline CDR1 and CDR2: SGHRS and YFSETQ. The ends lost 4 bases at V and 2 bases at J; junction bases unmatched: 6. CDR3 length: 15 amino acids. In regard to this clone: No antigen is known for it.

Markers CD45RO/CCR7/CD25/CD127/CD95/CD27 served to sort CD4+ naive, central memory, regulatory and stem cell-like memory cells. The sequenced template was cDNA made from the entire isolated RNA. Repertoires were generated with immunoSEQ multiplex PCR, while TCRdb's copy carries only in-frame clones and drops some. The table has 300,000 to 450,000 clones, around a fifth seen once. Findings of the study overall: The study found fewer insertions and more deletions at VDJ junctions in type 1 diabetes patients. PCR could preferentially amplify shorter templates, alike in patients and controls.

The clonotype originates from a woman under 30 in good health. The chain recombines TRBV5-1 with TRBJ2-1, with 7 bases fitting TRBD2. The sample comprised naive CD4+ T cells from blood. The CDR3 reads CASSEIAGAYNEQFF. Here the CDR3 DNA reads TGCGCCAGCAGCGAAATAGCGGGCGCCTACAATGAGCAGTTCTTC.